The 21 T cell receptor beta chains below come from one sample, sequenced in a study of shared clonotypes between healthy human individuals. Assay used: immunoSEQ multiplex PCR; TCRdb lists only in-frame clones, some missing. The sample holds about 380,000 clones, 90% to 97% seen once. Sequenced input: memory CD8+ T cells sorted from blood. Noted subset: CD45RO+ cells pooled with CCR7-negative TemRA cells. All receptors come from a young man in good health.

The chain uses TRBV6-1 and TRBJ1-5; the match to TRBD1 covers 7 bases. Losses at the gene ends were 0 bases for V and 7 bases for J; bases not matched to a gene: 3. Germline V CDR1 and CDR2: MNHNS, SASEGT. This CDR3 is built from 14 residues. CDR3 loop: CASSEATGSQPQHF. CDR3 DNA: TGTGCCAGCAGTGAAGCGACAGGGAGCCAGCCCCAGCATTTT.

The rearrangement joins TRBV12-5 to TRBJ2-2; no definite D call. This CDR3 has 15 residues. V was pared by 2 bases and J by 4 bases, with 11 bases between. Per the germline V gene, CDR1 is LGHNT and CDR2 is FRNRAP. Here the CDR3 reads CASGLSGLGTGELFF. CDR3 bases: TGTGCTAGTGGTTTGTCTGGGCTCGGCACCGGGGAGCTGTTTTTT. The complete variable domain, with remaining parts taken from reference TRBV12-5 and TRBJ2-2, reads DARVTQTPRHKVTEMGQEVTMRCQPILGHNTVFWYRQTMMQGLELLAYFRNRAPLDDSGMPKDRFSAEMPDATLATLKIQPSEPRDSAVYFCASGLSGLGTGELFFGEGSRLTVL.

The chain employs TRBV6-6 and TRBJ2-2; D possibly matches TRBD1 or TRBD2 (5 bases each). V gave up 6 bases and J gave up 5 bases, with 10 bases separating them. Germline CDR1 is MNHNY and CDR2 is SVGAGI (reference sequence). CDR3 length: 13 residues. The CDR3: CASRGRRTGELFF. The CDR3 bases are TGTGCCAGCAGGGGACGGAGAACCGGGGAGCTGTTTTTT.

J is TRBJ1-3 and V is TRBV2; 8 bases agree with TRBD1. Losses at the gene ends were 6 bases for V and 0 bases for J; bases not matched to a gene: 1. The CDR3 sequence is 14 residues long. Germline loops: CDR1 SNHLY, CDR2 FYNNEI. The CDR3 loop is CASRDRDSGNTIYF. The CDR3 bases are TGTGCCAGCAGGGACAGGGACTCTGGAAACACCATATATTTT.

The chain combines TRBV13 with TRBJ2-1; TRBD1 aligns across 9 bases. From germline, CDR1 is PRHDT and CDR2 FYEKMQ (reference sequence). The CDR3 is 14 amino acids. V was pared by 5 bases and J by 5 bases, with 4 bases of the junction left unmatched. This chain's CDR3 is CASSMGQGNNEQFF. CDR3 DNA: TGTGCCAGCAGCATGGGACAGGGAAACAATGAGCAGTTCTTC.

The V call is TRBV27, the J call TRBJ2-2; no definite D call. V lost 7 bases, J lost 2 bases, and 5 bases lay in between. CDR1 and CDR2 (germline): MNHEY, SMNVEV (reference sequence). There are 12 residues in the CDR3. CDR3 sequence reads: CASTDNTGELFF. In DNA form, the CDR3 reads TGTGCCAGCACCGACAACACCGGGGAGCTGTTTTTT.

The gene calls are TRBV7-2 and TRBJ2-7; D is ambiguous. The V gene's germline CDR1 is SGHTA and CDR2 FQGNSA. The CDR3 is 14 residues long. V lost 5 bases to trimming and J lost 2 bases, with 13 bases between them. As DNA, the CDR3 is TGTGCCAGCAGCGGGATGGCTGCCACCTACGAGCAGTACTTC. Translated: CASSGMAATYEQYF.

V and J are TRBV5-1 and TRBJ2-1, with 7 bases matching TRBD2. V shed 0 bases and J 3 bases; nucleotides not matched to a gene: 3. This CDR3 has 15 amino acids. CDR1 and CDR2 (germline): SGHRS, YFSETQ. CDR3 amino acids: CASSLAAGLYNEQFF. The DNA of the CDR3 is TGCGCCAGCAGCTTGGCAGCGGGACTCTACAATGAGCAGTTCTTC.

The CDR3 DNA reads TGTGCCAGCAGTGACGAACAGTGGATCTCCTACGAGCAGTACTTC. Its protein product is CASSDEQWISYEQYF. The chain combines TRBV28 with TRBJ2-7; D ambiguous. Germline CDR1 reads MDHEN; CDR2 reads SYDVKM. Trimming pared 5 bases from V and 0 bases from J, leaving 14 bases between. CDR3 size: 15 residues.

This clone was picked up one time. CDR3 sequence (DNA): TGTGCCAGCAGCTTTTGGGCAGAGAACACTGAAGCTTTCTTT. Protein sequence: CASSFWAENTEAFF. The chain recombines TRBV7-9 with TRBJ1-1; D is unclear. The CDR3 sequence is 14 residues long. Trimming took off 3 bases at V and 1 base at J, with 9 bases between the two ends. The V gene's germline CDR1 is SEHNR and CDR2 FQNEAQ (reference sequence).

The chain uses TRBV28 and TRBJ2-1, with a possible D match to TRBD1 (6 bases). Germline CDR1 MDHEN, CDR2 SYDVKM. Trimming shortened V by 3 bases and J by 7 bases, and 19 bases separated the two germline ends. This CDR3 is built from 16 residues. The CDR3 DNA reads TGTGCCAGCAGTTTTTTTTTCAGAGCCCAGGGGAATGAGCAGTTCTTC. Residues: CASSFFFRAQGNEQFF.

With regard to this clone: Compared with germline, one end of the junction differs, possibly owing to a read error. The gene calls are TRBV7-7 and TRBJ2-2; no definite D call. This CDR3 is built from 16 residues. Germline V gene data show CDR1 as SSHAT and CDR2 as FNYEAQ (reference sequence). CDR3: CASSLGPGENTGELFF. CDR3 coding DNA: TGTGCTAGCAGCTTAGGTCCAGGCGAGAACACCGGGGAGCTGTTTTTT.

The count of this clone is one. V is TRBV10-2 and J is TRBJ2-3; 9 nucleotides line up with TRBD2. Germline CDR1 reads WSHSY; CDR2 reads SAAADI. With 3 bases clipped from V and 1 base from J, the junction kept 2 bases outside the gene matches. The CDR3 spans 15 residues. The chain's CDR3 is CASSDRLAGTDTQYF. For the CDR3, the DNA is TGCGCCAGCAGTGACCGACTAGCGGGCACAGATACGCAGTATTTT.

This rearrangement joins TRBV9 to TRBJ1-2; D remains unclear. This CDR3 is built from 12 residues. The V gene's germline CDR1 is SGDLS and CDR2 YYNGEE. Between the trimmed V and J ends, which lost 2 bases and 1 base, there was a span of 3 bases. The CDR3 is CASSVYNYGYTF. CDR3 in DNA: TGTGCCAGCAGCGTCTATAACTATGGCTACACCTTC.

This chain uses TRBV2 with TRBJ2-1; TRBD2 matches 8 bases. The CDR3 totals 17 residues. Germline assignment: CDR1 SNHLY and CDR2 FYNNEI. The ends lost 8 bases at V and 0 bases at J; junction bases unmatched: 12. The chain's CDR3 is CASLGEVSGSSYNEQFF. The CDR3 DNA reads as TGTGCCAGCCTTGGGGAGGTGAGCGGGAGCTCCTACAATGAGCAGTTCTTC.

The chain couples TRBV18 to TRBJ1-5; 7 nucleotides agree with TRBD1. Germline CDR1 is KGHSH and CDR2 is LQKENI. This CDR3 comprises 13 residues. V lost 5 bases, J lost 4 bases, and 2 bases stayed unmatched. The CDR3 nucleotides are TGTGCCAGCTCAGAGACAGGGAATCAGCCCCAGCATTTT. It codes for CASSETGNQPQHF.

The chain is built from TRBV23-1 and TRBJ2-1; D gene uncertain. TRBV23-1 is an ORF for which the function is uncertain. Deletions cut 8 bases from V and 5 bases from J, with 10 bases between. The CDR3 has 12 residues. For the CDR3, the DNA is TGCGCCAGCCGCCAGGCGAACAATGAGCAGTTCTTC. This codes for CASRQANNEQFF.

The chain couples TRBV19 to TRBJ1-2; D is ambiguous. This CDR3 comprises 16 residues. The germline gives CDR1 LNHDA, CDR2 SQIVND (reference sequence). Deletions cut 5 bases from V and 0 bases from J, with 16 bases between. This CDR3 reads CASSPETGRPNYGYTF. CDR3 nucleotide sequence: TGTGCCAGTAGTCCCGAGACGGGTCGACCTAACTATGGCTACACCTTC. Supplemented by reference TRBV19 and TRBJ1-2, the full variable domain reads DGGITQSPKYLFRKEGQNVTLSCEQNLNHDAMYWYRQDPGQGLRLIYYSQIVNDFQKGDIAEGYSVSREKKESFPLTVTSAQKNPTAFYLCASSPETGRPNYGYTFGSGTRLTVV.

The CDR3 coding sequence is TGTGCCAGCAGCTTCGGGACTAGCGGAGGGGACTACGAGCAGTACTTC. This encodes CASSFGTSGGDYEQYF. V and J are TRBV13 and TRBJ2-7; TRBD2 matches 11 bases. The V segment lost 3 bases and the J segment 3 bases; nucleotides outside the gene matches: 7. The germline CDR1 and CDR2 sequences are PRHDT and FYEKMQ (reference sequence). The CDR3 sequence is 16 residues long.

This chain's CDR3 is CASSQANLAGYEQYF. CDR3 sequence (DNA): TGCGCCAGCAGCCAAGCAAATCTAGCGGGGTACGAGCAGTACTTC. V is TRBV4-1 and J is TRBJ2-7, with 9 nucleotides matching TRBD2. The CDR3 length is 15 residues. Germline values: CDR1 MGHRA, CDR2 YSYEKL. The ends lost 1 base at V and 4 bases at J; junction bases unmatched: 5.

This clone was detected once. The genes are TRBV28 and TRBJ1-1; D gene uncertain. Looked up from germline, CDR1 is MDHEN and CDR2 is SYDVKM. Trimming cost V 3 bases and J 5 bases, with 10 bases left between them. This CDR3 contains 13 residues. CDR3 nucleotides: TGTGCCAGCAGTTTCCGAACTTCGACTGAAGCTTTCTTT. Protein: CASSFRTSTEAFF.